These 29 T cell receptor beta chains originate from one sample sequenced in a study of siplizumab effects on memory and regulatory T cells. TCRdb's copy holds only in-frame clones and misses some; the assay was immunoSEQ multiplex PCR. The sample gives around 100,000 clones, more than 85% of which show up once; 0.14% to 0.15% is in the top ten. Input material: CD4+ T cells sorted from blood. These receptors all come from a human donor in good health.

The chain combines TRBV5-3 with TRBJ2-1; 10 bases are shared with TRBD2. TRBV5-3 has ORF status, its function being uncertain. This CDR3 spans 18 amino acids. V was pared by 4 bases and J by 1 base, with 11 bases of the junction left unmatched. This CDR3 reads CARSELVAGGRSYNEQFF. The CDR3 DNA is TGTGCCAGAAGCGAATTGGTAGCGGGGGGCCGGTCCTACAATGAGCAGTTCTTC.

The rearrangement links TRBV5-6 to TRBJ1-1; tentatively, D is TRBD1 (5 bases). The V and J ends lost 4 bases and 5 bases respectively, with 15 bases between them. CDR3 length equals 14 residues. Germline CDR1 and CDR2: SGHDT and YYEEEE. CDR3 region: CASSGGGGETEAFF. The CDR3 coding sequence is TGTGCCAGCAGCGGCGGAGGAGGGGAAACTGAAGCTTTCTTT.

The chain combines TRBV9 with TRBJ2-3; D may be TRBD1 or TRBD2 (5 bases each). With 4 bases removed from V and 6 bases from J, the gap between germline ends came to 15 bases. The CDR3 extends over 14 amino acids. Germline-derived CDR1 and CDR2 are SGDLS and YYNGEE. CDR3 region: CASSPRGAGDTQYF. CDR3 bases: TGTGCCAGCAGCCCGAGAGGGGCCGGGGATACGCAGTATTTT.

This clone was seen more than once but under ten times. The J gene is TRBJ1-3, the V gene TRBV20-1; D is unresolved. The germline V and J ends were trimmed by 5 bases and 3 bases, with 5 bases remaining between them. The germline gives CDR1 DFQATT, CDR2 SNEGSKA (reference sequence). The CDR3 is made up of 11 amino acids. The CDR3 is CSAPHGNTIYF. The CDR3 DNA reads as TGCAGTGCTCCACATGGAAACACCATATATTTT.

The rearrangement links TRBV19 to TRBJ2-1, with 10 bases lining up with TRBD2. The CDR3 length is 17 residues. The germline V gene encodes CDR1 LNHDA and CDR2 SQIVND (reference sequence). V dropped 5 bases and J dropped 6; count of bases not matched to a gene: 13. In DNA, the CDR3 is TGTGCCAGTAGTCCCGCGAGCGGGGGGGCCGGAGGCAATGAGCAGTTCTTC. Its protein is CASSPASGGAGGNEQFF.

The chain is built from TRBV10-3 and TRBJ1-5, with D hard to call. The CDR3 extends over 14 amino acids. Per germline, CDR1 ENHRY and CDR2 SYGVKD. The germline V and J ends were trimmed by 3 bases and 0 bases, with 6 bases remaining between them. This CDR3 is CAISEGYSNQPQHF. The CDR3, as DNA: TGTGCCATCAGTGAAGGGTATAGCAATCAGCCCCAGCATTTT.

This clone occurred once. This chain joins TRBV20-1 and TRBJ2-4, with 7 positions matching TRBD1. The CDR3 loop spans 11 amino acids. CDR1 is DFQATT and CDR2 is SNEGSKA in the germline V gene (reference sequence). V was pared by 5 bases and J by 8 bases, with 3 bases of the junction left unmatched. CDR3 DNA sequence: TGCAGTGCTCACAGGGGCGACATTCAGTACTTC. Its translation is CSAHRGDIQYF.

The chain employs TRBV5-1 and TRBJ2-7; D not resolved. The germline V gene has CDR1 SGHRS and CDR2 YFSETQ. CDR3 length: 14 amino acids. The V and J ends lost 0 bases and 1 base respectively, with 8 bases between them. CDR3 DNA: TGCGCCAGCAGCTTGGAATGGGGATCCTACGAGCAGTACTTC. Translating gives CASSLEWGSYEQYF.

V gene TRBV25-1 combines with J gene TRBJ1-1; D is possibly TRBD1 (6 bases). Germline V lookup: CDR1 MGHDK, CDR2 SYGVNS. The CDR3 length is 16 residues. V was clipped by 2 bases and J by 3 bases, with 16 bases between them. The CDR3 region is CASSEIRGASDTEAFF. The CDR3, as DNA: TGTGCCAGCAGTGAAATAAGGGGGGCTTCGGACACTGAAGCTTTCTTT.

This sequence joins TRBV5-1 and TRBJ2-3; D is unclear. The CDR3 loop spans 13 amino acids. V shed 3 bases and J shed 0 bases, with 5 bases lying between them. The V gene's germline CDR1 is SGHRS and CDR2 YFSETQ. CDR3 sequence: CASSYPSTDTQYF. For the CDR3, the DNA is TGCGCCAGCAGCTACCCCAGCACAGATACGCAGTATTTT.

In its sample, this clone was seen a few times. The rearrangement links TRBV19 to TRBJ2-7; either TRBD1 or TRBD2 may fit D (5 bases each). Trimming shortened V by 4 bases and J by 7 bases, and 17 bases separated the two germline ends. Germline CDR1 LNHDA, CDR2 SQIVND (reference sequence). The CDR3 length is 14 residues. DNA for the CDR3: TGTGCCAGTAGTACTAGGGACCGCCCTTGGGAGCAGTACTTC. This sequence encodes CASSTRDRPWEQYF.

As to this clone: The junction and the germline gene differ at one end; a read error may be behind it. The chain joins TRBV7-2 to TRBJ1-5; 8 bases agree with TRBD1. This CDR3 spans 15 amino acids. Germline CDR1 reads SGHTA; CDR2 reads FQGNSA. For the CDR3, the DNA is TGTGCCAGCAGCGCGTCCAGGGGGCCCAATCAACCCCAGCATTTT. Its protein product is CASSASRGPNQPQHF.

This chain links TRBV7-2 with TRBJ2-3; D is ambiguous. The germline gives CDR1 SGHTA, CDR2 FQGNSA. V lost 1 base and J lost 6, with 14 bases in between. This CDR3 region has 15 residues. As DNA, the CDR3 is TGTGCCAGCAGCTTAGGGGTAGGCTTTAGGGATACGCAGTATTTT. Translated: CASSLGVGFRDTQYF.

The rearrangement uses TRBV25-1 and TRBJ1-2; 9 nucleotides line up with TRBD1. V was clipped by 3 bases and J by 7 bases; unmatched bases: 9. Per the germline V gene, CDR1 is MGHDK and CDR2 is SYGVNS. The CDR3 has 15 residues. In DNA form, the CDR3 reads TGTGCCAGCAGTGACGACCACAGGGGGCTCTCTGGCTACACCTTC. This translates into CASSDDHRGLSGYTF.

This chain uses TRBV5-7 with TRBJ2-7; unclear D gene. TRBV5-7 counts as an open reading frame of uncertain function. The CDR3 length is 15 residues. Trimming left V 2 bases short and J 2 bases short, with 14 bases between. The CDR3 DNA reads TGTGCCAGCAGCTTAATATACGGGTTAGCCTACGAGCAGTACTTC. Protein product: CASSLIYGLAYEQYF.

The chain combines TRBV7-3 with TRBJ1-5; D ambiguous. The length of the CDR3 is 19 residues. Trimming pared 5 bases from V and 0 bases from J, leaving 23 bases between. Per germline, CDR1 SGHTA and CDR2 FQGTGA. The CDR3 region has the DNA TGTGCCAGCAGCACCCGGATCCCCGACCATAAGTTTAGCAATCAGCCCCAGCATTTT. Encoded protein: CASSTRIPDHKFSNQPQHF.

This clone was observed once. The V call is TRBV10-2, the J call TRBJ1-4; 9 nucleotides align to TRBD1. The length of the CDR3 is 16 residues. CDR1 is WSHSY, CDR2 SAAADI, per germline. V dropped 5 bases and J dropped 4; count of bases not matched to a gene: 8. The CDR3 here is CASSSGTGLSNEKLFF. CDR3 bases: TGCGCCAGCAGTTCCGGGACAGGGCTTAGTAATGAAAAACTGTTTTTT.

The genes are TRBV28 and TRBJ1-4; D is unresolved. This CDR3 is 11 amino acids long. V lost 5 bases and J 10 bases, leaving 8 bases between the germline ends. Germline V gene data show CDR1 as MDHEN and CDR2 as SYDVKM. The CDR3 region is CASSQYGKLFF. The CDR3 bases are TGTGCCAGCAGTCAGTACGGAAAACTGTTTTTT.

This sequence joins TRBV4-2 and TRBJ2-3; the D is unclear. Per germline, CDR1 LGHNA and CDR2 YNFKEQ. The CDR3 totals 16 residues. Trimming took 1 base from V and 2 from J, leaving 13 bases between them. The CDR3 here is CASSQAISFTTDTQYF. The CDR3, as DNA: TGTGCCAGCAGCCAAGCAATCTCCTTTACCACAGATACGCAGTATTTT.

This chain connects TRBV19 to TRBJ1-2; D may be TRBD1 (5 bases). The CDR3 covers 14 residues. Trimming took off 6 bases at V and 4 bases at J, with 15 bases between the two ends. Germline V gives CDR1 LNHDA, CDR2 SQIVND (reference sequence). The CDR3, as DNA: TGTGCCAGTAGAGCCGGGACCACTCTCTATGGCTACACCTTC. This gives the protein CASRAGTTLYGYTF.

This chain joins TRBV7-2 and TRBJ2-2; the match to TRBD2 covers 8 bases. The CDR3 is 16 amino acids. The V segment lost 1 base and the J segment 6 bases; nucleotides outside the gene matches: 7. Germline lookup yields CDR1 SGHTA and CDR2 FQGNSA. The CDR3 nucleotides read TGTGCCAGCAGCTTAGAGCCGGGGGGGCTGGCCGGGGAGCTGTTTTTT. Translation: CASSLEPGGLAGELFF.

This chain uses TRBV10-3 with TRBJ1-3; possibly TRBD1 for D (5 bases). Trimming stripped 3 bases from V and 3 bases from J, with 9 bases between. The CDR3 length is 14 residues. Per the germline V gene, CDR1 is ENHRY and CDR2 is SYGVKD. The CDR3 DNA follows: TGTGCCATCAGTGACAGGGCCAGTGGAAACACCATATATTTT. Translation gives CAISDRASGNTIYF.

The V and J genes are TRBV5-6 and TRBJ1-2; D remains unclear. The V end lost 6 bases, the J end lost 4 bases, and 10 bases lay between the germline ends. Per germline, CDR1 SGHDT and CDR2 YYEEEE. The length of the CDR3 is 12 residues. As DNA, the CDR3 is TGTGCCAGCACCGACGGACCCTATGGCTACACCTTC. It specifies CASTDGPYGYTF.

This clone was seen a single time. The chain links TRBV5-4 to TRBJ2-1; 10 bases are shared with TRBD1. There are 16 residues in the CDR3. Germline loops: CDR1 SGHNT, CDR2 YYREEE (reference sequence). V shed 6 bases, J shed 2 bases, and the junction held 8 bases outside the gene matches. The CDR3 loop is CASTSGQGRTYNEQFF. The CDR3 bases are TGTGCCAGCACATCGGGACAGGGGAGAACCTACAATGAGCAGTTCTTC.

The chain combines TRBV11-2 with TRBJ1-5, with 8 bases fitting TRBD1. The germline V gene encodes CDR1 SGHAT and CDR2 FQNNGV. V was clipped by 5 bases and J by 1 base; unmatched bases: 4. The CDR3 is made up of 15 amino acids. The DNA of the CDR3 is TGTGCCAGCAGCCCCAGACAGGGGAGCAATCAGCCCCAGCATTTT. Translation gives CASSPRQGSNQPQHF.

The V and J genes are TRBV5-1 and TRBJ1-4, with TRBD1 as a possible D gene (5 bases). Trimming left V 2 bases short and J 1 base short, with 6 bases between. There are 14 residues in the CDR3. Germline CDR1 reads SGHRS; CDR2 reads YFSETQ. The CDR3 DNA reads as TGCGCCAGCAGCTTTGGGGGAACTAATGAAAAACTGTTTTTT. As protein: CASSFGGTNEKLFF.

The gene calls are TRBV7-6 and TRBJ2-7, with D perhaps being TRBD1 or TRBD2 (5 bases each). The germline V gene encodes CDR1 SGHVS and CDR2 FNYEAQ. V shed 1 base and J shed 5 bases, with 12 bases lying between them. The CDR3 is made up of 14 amino acids. DNA for the CDR3: TGTGCCAGCAGCTTAGAGGGGACCGGGGACGAGCAGTACTTC. This sequence encodes CASSLEGTGDEQYF.

The chain has TRBV18 and TRBJ2-7; D is possibly TRBD1 or TRBD2 (5 bases each). Germline loops: CDR1 KGHSH, CDR2 LQKENI. This CDR3 has 15 amino acids. Trimming pared 4 bases from V and 4 bases from J, leaving 17 bases between. The CDR3, as DNA: TGTGCCAGCTCACTAAACCCCGGGACCCAGTACGAGCAGTACTTC. Amino acids: CASSLNPGTQYEQYF.

This chain connects TRBV4-2 to TRBJ2-6, with 10 positions matching TRBD1. Looked up from germline, CDR1 is LGHNA and CDR2 is YNFKEQ. There are 17 residues in the CDR3. V was pared by 2 bases and J by 2 bases, with 3 bases of the junction left unmatched. The CDR3 region is CASSQRTGGAGANVLTF. The DNA of the CDR3 is TGTGCCAGCAGCCAAAGGACAGGGGGGGCTGGGGCCAACGTCCTGACTTTC.